Presented here are 4 T cell receptor beta chains from one specimen sequenced in a study of blood T cells in healthy people across ages. Combining a sample-barcoded 5' primer with a J-beta primer mix, a second PCR ran for about 7 to 11 cycles. TCRdb fed the 5' RACE reads into MiXCR, producing one record per CDR3 protein. Of around 990,000 distinct CDR3 sequences in the sample, almost 25% were seen once. This sample was also put to use in a study of T cells of mothers and their children.

The sequenced material came from blood. These receptors all stem from a girl aged 2 to 9 in good health.

A few counts support this clonotype. This CDR3 reads CASSQGRSTDTQYF. Written as DNA, the CDR3 is TGTGCCAGCAGCCAGGGACGGAGCACAGATACGCAGTATTTT. This rearrangement joins TRBV3-1 to TRBJ2-3; D possibly uses TRBD1 or TRBD2 (5 bases each). The CDR3 is 14 amino acids. CDR1 is LGHDT, CDR2 YNNKEL, per germline (reference sequence). Trimming shortened V by 3 bases and J by 0 bases, and 7 bases separated the two germline ends.

This clonotype was found a few times. The V call is TRBV29-1, the J call TRBJ2-5; possible D gene TRBD1, 5 bases. The tail of the sequence fits TRBJ2-7 better, so the J call may be wrong. The CDR3 extends over 13 amino acids. The germline gives CDR1 SQVTM, CDR2 ANQGSEA. CDR3 amino acids: CSVPGPRAYEQYF. As DNA, the CDR3 is TGCAGCGTTCCAGGGCCCAGGGCCTACGAGCAGTACTTC.

The V gene is TRBV7-6, the J gene TRBJ2-5; 7 bases map to TRBD2. The CDR3 is 15 residues long. J was trimmed by 4 bases and V by 1 base; bases with no gene match: 6. Germline V gene sequence: CDR1 SGHVS, CDR2 FNYEAQ. CDR3 nucleotides: TGTGCCAGCAGCTTAGACGGGGCGGGAGTAGAGACCCAGTACTTC. Translation gives CASSLDGAGVETQYF.

The rearrangement joins TRBV29-1 to TRBJ2-7; the match to TRBD1 covers 9 bases. The CDR3 is made up of 12 amino acids. Germline CDR1 SQVTM, CDR2 ANQGSEA. Germline trimming cut 5 bases from V and 4 bases from J; bases unmatched to any gene: 3. The CDR3 reads CSVHGQGYEQYF. In DNA, the CDR3 is TGCAGCGTTCACGGACAGGGGTACGAGCAGTACTTC.